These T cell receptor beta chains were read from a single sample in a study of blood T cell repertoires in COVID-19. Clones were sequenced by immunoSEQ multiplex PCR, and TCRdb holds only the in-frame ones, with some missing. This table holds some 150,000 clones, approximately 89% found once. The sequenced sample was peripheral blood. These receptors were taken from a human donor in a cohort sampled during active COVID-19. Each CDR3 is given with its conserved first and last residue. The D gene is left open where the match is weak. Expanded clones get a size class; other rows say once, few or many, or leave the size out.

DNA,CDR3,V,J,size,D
TGTGCCAGCAGTTTCGGGTTGAACACTGAAGCTTTCTTT,CASSFGLNTEAFF,TRBV6-5,TRBJ1-1,NA,NA
TGCGCCAGCAGCTTTAGAAGCGGCTCCTACAATGAGCAGTTCTTC,CASSFRSGSYNEQFF,TRBV5-1,TRBJ2-1,NA,NA
TGTGCCAGTAGTACTAGACTAGCGGGGGGTCCTTTAGCCAAAAACATTCAGTACTTC,CASSTRLAGGPLAKNIQYF,TRBV19,TRBJ2-4,NA,TRBD2
TGCAGCGTTGATGAGGGGACTACCTCCTACAATGAGCAGTTCTTC,CSVDEGTTSYNEQFF,TRBV29-1,TRBJ2-1,few,TRBD2
TGTGCCAGCAGCCCCACCCGGGGTTACGAGCAGTACTTC,CASSPTRGYEQYF,TRBV27,TRBJ2-7,NA,NA
TGTGCCAGTAGTATACAGGGGGCTTTAACAGATACGCAGTATTTT,CASSIQGALTDTQYF,TRBV19,TRBJ2-3,NA,TRBD1
TGTGCCAGCAGCAGTCCCGGACAGGGCCAAGAGACCCAGTACTTC,CASSSPGQGQETQYF,TRBV21-1,TRBJ2-5,NA,NA
TGTGCCAGTAAGGACAGGGACTTCAATCAGCCCCAGCATTTT,CASKDRDFNQPQHF,TRBV19,TRBJ1-5,NA,TRBD1
TGTGCCAGCAGCTTAGATAGGGGCAGTGGGAACATTCAGTACTTC,CASSLDRGSGNIQYF,TRBV11-2,TRBJ2-4,NA,NA
TGTGCCAGCAGAGCCCCTAGCGGGGGGACTTCCGAGCAGTACTTC,CASRAPSGGTSEQYF,TRBV7-2,TRBJ2-7,NA,TRBD2
TGTGCCACCTGGGGGGAGGCTGAGAATCAGCCCCAGCATTTT,CATWGEAENQPQHF,TRBV10-3,TRBJ1-5,NA,NA
TGTGCCAGCAGCTTAGGCCAGGGGAAATACGAGCAGTACTTC,CASSLGQGKYEQYF,TRBV5-5,TRBJ2-7,NA,NA
TGCAGCGTTGCGGGAAGCTCCTACGAGCAGTACTTC,CSVAGSSYEQYF,TRBV29-1,TRBJ2-7,NA,NA
TGTGCCAGCAGTTCGGGTCCTCTTGTTCCCTCTGGGGCCAACGTCCTGACTTTC,CASSSGPLVPSGANVLTF,TRBV27,TRBJ2-6,NA,NA
TGCGCCAGCAGCTTGGAGGGGGACACCTCCTACGAGCAGTACTTC,CASSLEGDTSYEQYF,TRBV5-1,TRBJ2-7,once,NA
TGTGCCAGCAGCCAAGATTATGGTACTTACGAGCAGTACTTC,CASSQDYGTYEQYF,TRBV4-2,TRBJ2-7,NA,NA
TGTGCCAGCAGTGAACGTGTGCCCCAGCATTTT,CASSERVPQHF,TRBV2,TRBJ1-5,NA,NA
TGTGCCAGCAGCTTAGCCAGACTAGCGGGGACCACAGATACGCAGTATTTT,CASSLARLAGTTDTQYF,TRBV11-2,TRBJ2-3,NA,TRBD2
TGTGCCAGCAGCCCGGGGGGGGTCCAAGAGACCCAGTACTTC,CASSPGGVQETQYF,TRBV5-4,TRBJ2-5,NA,TRBD2
TGTGCCACTAGCCTAGCTTTCGGGGAGCTGTTTTTT,CATSLAFGELFF,TRBV19,TRBJ2-2,NA,NA
TGCGCCAGCAGTGGGGGGGGGCTCGCCTACAATGAGCAGTTCTTC,CASSGGGLAYNEQFF,TRBV4-3,TRBJ2-1,NA,NA
TGTGCCAGCAACAGGCCCTCTAACTATGGCTACACCTTC,CASNRPSNYGYTF,TRBV2,TRBJ1-2,once,NA
TGTGCCAGCAGCCAAGGTTGGGCGAATAGCAATCAGCCCCAGCATTTT,CASSQGWANSNQPQHF,TRBV3-1/TRBV3-2,TRBJ1-5,NA,NA
TGTGCCAGTAGTGCCGGGACTTCCTACGAGCAGTACTTC,CASSAGTSYEQYF,TRBV19,TRBJ2-7,NA,NA
TGTGCCATCAGGCGTCGGACAGGGGAGGGAGATACGCAGTATTTT,CAIRRRTGEGDTQYF,TRBV10-3,TRBJ2-3,NA,TRBD1
TGTGCCAGTAGTATTGGAGGCGCGAAGGGAGAGACCCAGTACTTC,CASSIGGAKGETQYF,TRBV19,TRBJ2-5,NA,NA
TGTGCCAGCAGTCAGGGTTTCAATTCACCCCTCCACTTT,CASSQGFNSPLHF,TRBV6-4,TRBJ1-6,NA,NA
TGTGCCAGCGGTGACAGGTCAAACACTGAAGCTTTCTTT,CASGDRSNTEAFF,TRBV2,TRBJ1-1,NA,NA
TGTGCCAGCAGCAATAGCGGGGGGGCCTACAATGAGCAGTTCTTC,CASSNSGGAYNEQFF,TRBV28,TRBJ2-1,NA,TRBD2
TGCAGCCCGGTCACTGAAGCTTTCTTT,CSPVTEAFF,TRBV20-1,TRBJ1-1,NA,NA
TGTGCCAGTAGTACCCAACTGACAGGATCCTCCTACAATGAGCAGTTCTTC,CASSTQLTGSSYNEQFF,TRBV19,TRBJ2-1,NA,NA
TGCAGTGCTAGTTCGTTTCCCTACAATGAGCAGTTCTTC,CSASSFPYNEQFF,TRBV20-1,TRBJ2-1,NA,NA
TGTGCCAGCAGCCCTTCGAGGGTGAACACTGAAGCTTTCTTT,CASSPSRVNTEAFF,TRBV3-1/TRBV3-2,TRBJ1-1,NA,NA
TGCGCCAGCAGCCAAGGGCCGACAGGGAATACTCAGCCCCAGCATTTT,CASSQGPTGNTQPQHF,TRBV4-1,TRBJ1-5,NA,TRBD1
TGTGCCAGCAGTCCCGAATGGGGGGATAACTATGGCTACACCTTC,CASSPEWGDNYGYTF,TRBV6-4,TRBJ1-2,NA,NA
TGTGCCTGGAGAGGACTAGCGGGGGCCAGCACCGGGGAGCTGTTTTTT,CAWRGLAGASTGELFF,TRBV30,TRBJ2-2,NA,TRBD2
TGTGCCAGCAGTTACAGAGGGCAGGGGAGCGTGGATACGCAGTATTTT,CASSYRGQGSVDTQYF,TRBV6-2/TRBV6-3,TRBJ2-3,NA,NA
TGTGCCAGCAGCCGACAGGGGCGCTACTATGGCTACACCTTC,CASSRQGRYYGYTF,TRBV3-1/TRBV3-2,TRBJ1-2,NA,TRBD1
TGTGCCACCAGCAGAGGGACAGGGGATTCGGGCGGCTACACCTTC,CATSRGTGDSGGYTF,TRBV15,TRBJ1-2,NA,TRBD1
TGTGCCAGCAGCGGGTCACAGGGCCCTACGCCCCAGCATTTT,CASSGSQGPTPQHF,TRBV9,TRBJ1-5,NA,NA
TGTGCCAGCAGCCCCACTCCGAGAGGCTTTGGGGCCAACGTCCTGACTTTC,CASSPTPRGFGANVLTF,TRBV14,TRBJ2-6,once,NA
TGTGCCAGCAGTTTAGTAGACTCACAAGATACGCAGTATTTT,CASSLVDSQDTQYF,TRBV27,TRBJ2-3,few,NA
TGTGCCAGCAGCCCTCGGGCGGGGATCGGGGAGCTGTTTTTT,CASSPRAGIGELFF,TRBV11-3,TRBJ2-2,NA,NA
TGTGCCGTTTCCCGGGACAGGGAATCACCCCTCCACTTT,CAVSRDRESPLHF,TRBV10-3,TRBJ1-6,NA,TRBD1
TGTGCCAGCAGCGTAGCTACGTACTTCTCTGGAAACACCATATATTTT,CASSVATYFSGNTIYF,TRBV9,TRBJ1-3,NA,NA
TGTGCCAGTAGTATAGGTAGGAGCAGGGTAGGTAGGGAGACCCAGTACTTC,CASSIGRSRVGRETQYF,TRBV19,TRBJ2-5,once,NA
TGTGCCAGCAGCATGGGGACAATCTCCTACAATGAGCAGTTCTTC,CASSMGTISYNEQFF,TRBV2,TRBJ2-1,NA,NA
TGTGCCAGCAGCTTAGCTAGCCAAGAGACCCAGTACTTC,CASSLASQETQYF,TRBV11-2,TRBJ2-5,NA,NA
TGTGCCAGCAGCTTTTCAGGGATAGCGGCAGAGACCCAGTACTTC,CASSFSGIAAETQYF,TRBV7-2,TRBJ2-5,NA,NA
TGTGCCAGCAGTGAAAATAGCGGGGGGAACACAGATACGCAGTATTTT,CASSENSGGNTDTQYF,TRBV6-1,TRBJ2-3,few,TRBD2
TGTGCCACCAGCAGAAGGGACGGGGGAGCTTTCTTT,CATSRRDGGAFF,TRBV15,TRBJ1-1,NA,NA
TGTGCCAGCAGCCAAGAGTTCTCCGGGACAGGGGGCAACGAGCAGTACTTC,CASSQEFSGTGGNEQYF,TRBV4-2,TRBJ2-7,NA,TRBD1
TGTGCCAGCAGCTTAACCGGGACAGCTCTGAACACTGAAGCTTTCTTT,CASSLTGTALNTEAFF,TRBV7-6,TRBJ1-1,NA,TRBD1
TGTGCCAGCAGTTACTCCCTAGGATACGAGCAGTACTTC,CASSYSLGYEQYF,TRBV6-6,TRBJ2-7,few,NA
TGTGCCAGCAGCCTCCGGACTAGCGGGGGGGGTTACAATGAGCAGTTCTTC,CASSLRTSGGGYNEQFF,TRBV4-2,TRBJ2-1,NA,TRBD2
TGTGCCAGCAGGGCAAGAGAAGCTTTCTTT,CASRAREAFF,TRBV27,TRBJ1-1,NA,NA
TGCGCCAGCAGTCTTACCCCAGGGGGCTCCTACGAGCAGTACTTC,CASSLTPGGSYEQYF,TRBV5-1,TRBJ2-7,NA,TRBD1